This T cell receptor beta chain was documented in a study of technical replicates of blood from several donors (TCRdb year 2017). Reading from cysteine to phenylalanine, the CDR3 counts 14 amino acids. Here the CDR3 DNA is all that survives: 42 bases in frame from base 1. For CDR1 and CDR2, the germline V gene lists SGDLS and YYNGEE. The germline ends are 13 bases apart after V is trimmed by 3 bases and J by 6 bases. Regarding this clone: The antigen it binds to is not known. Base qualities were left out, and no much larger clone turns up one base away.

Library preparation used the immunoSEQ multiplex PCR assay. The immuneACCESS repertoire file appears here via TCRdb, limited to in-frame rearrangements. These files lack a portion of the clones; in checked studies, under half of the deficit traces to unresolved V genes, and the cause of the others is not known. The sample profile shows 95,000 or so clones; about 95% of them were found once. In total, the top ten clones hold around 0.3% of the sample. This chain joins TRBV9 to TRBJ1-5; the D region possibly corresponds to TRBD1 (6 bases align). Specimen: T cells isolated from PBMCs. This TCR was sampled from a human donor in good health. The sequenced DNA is TGTGCCAGCAGCGAGGCGGGGGGGGCTCAGCCCCAGCATTTT. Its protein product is CASSEAGGAQPQHF.